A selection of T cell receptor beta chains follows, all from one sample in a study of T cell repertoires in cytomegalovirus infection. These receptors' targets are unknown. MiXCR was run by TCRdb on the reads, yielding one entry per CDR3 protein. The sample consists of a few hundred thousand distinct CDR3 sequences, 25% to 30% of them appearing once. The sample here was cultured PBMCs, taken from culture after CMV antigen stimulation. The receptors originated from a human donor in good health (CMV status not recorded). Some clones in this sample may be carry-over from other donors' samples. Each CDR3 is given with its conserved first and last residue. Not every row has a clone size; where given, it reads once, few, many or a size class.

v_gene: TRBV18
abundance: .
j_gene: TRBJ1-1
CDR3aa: CASSPFRMNTEAFF

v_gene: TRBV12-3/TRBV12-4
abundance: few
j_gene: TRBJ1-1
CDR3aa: CASSLDTNRNTEAFF

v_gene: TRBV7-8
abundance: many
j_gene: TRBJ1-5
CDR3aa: CASSHHGDRESNQPQHF

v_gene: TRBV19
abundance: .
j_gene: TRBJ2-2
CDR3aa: CASSISGELFF

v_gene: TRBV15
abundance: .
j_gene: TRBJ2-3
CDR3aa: CATSRDMGESTQYF

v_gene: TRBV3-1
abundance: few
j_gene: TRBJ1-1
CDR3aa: CASSQVGLGGSLSTPEAFF

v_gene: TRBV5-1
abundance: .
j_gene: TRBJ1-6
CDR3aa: CASSVRQQNSPLHF

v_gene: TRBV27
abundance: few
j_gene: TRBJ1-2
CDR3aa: CASRHYLGGYGYTF

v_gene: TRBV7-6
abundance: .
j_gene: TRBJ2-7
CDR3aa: CASSLETSVSYEQYF

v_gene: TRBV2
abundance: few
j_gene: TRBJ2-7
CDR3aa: CASTYRDHEQYF

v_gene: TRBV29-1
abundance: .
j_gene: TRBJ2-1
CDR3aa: CSVDSGSRNEQCF

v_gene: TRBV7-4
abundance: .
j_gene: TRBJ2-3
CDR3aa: CASSRRISGSRGTDTQYF

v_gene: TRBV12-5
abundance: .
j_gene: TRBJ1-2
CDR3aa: CASGLRLWTAVYGYTF

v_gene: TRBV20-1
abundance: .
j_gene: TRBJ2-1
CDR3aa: CSTTSLAGPYNEQFF

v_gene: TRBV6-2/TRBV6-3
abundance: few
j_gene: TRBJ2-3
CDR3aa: CASSRGTGGPDTQYF

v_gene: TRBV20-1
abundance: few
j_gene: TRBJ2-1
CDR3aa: CSAKGILNEQFF

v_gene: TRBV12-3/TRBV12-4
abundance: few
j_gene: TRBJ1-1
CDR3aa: CASRWTGGTEAFF

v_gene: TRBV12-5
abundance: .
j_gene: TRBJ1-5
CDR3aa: CASSPSNIINQPQHF

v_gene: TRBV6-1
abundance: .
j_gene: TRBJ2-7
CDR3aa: CASSGPGERNEQYF

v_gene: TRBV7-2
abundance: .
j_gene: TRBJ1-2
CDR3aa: CASSLRSYGYTF

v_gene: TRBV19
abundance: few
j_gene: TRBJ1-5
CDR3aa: CASRTTATQPQHF

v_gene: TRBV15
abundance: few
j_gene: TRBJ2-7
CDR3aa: CATSRLAGREQYF

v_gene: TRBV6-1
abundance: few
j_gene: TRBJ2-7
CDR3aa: CASRGTGAPSYEQYF

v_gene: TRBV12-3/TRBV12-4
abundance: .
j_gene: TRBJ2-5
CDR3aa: CASSGSKTQYF

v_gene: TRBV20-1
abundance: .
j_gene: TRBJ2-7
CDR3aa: CSARDGQGGYEQYF

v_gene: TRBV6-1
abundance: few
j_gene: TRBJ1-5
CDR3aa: CASSEVNVAWQNSNQPQHF

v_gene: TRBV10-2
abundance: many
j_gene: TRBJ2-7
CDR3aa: CASSAWGNEQYF

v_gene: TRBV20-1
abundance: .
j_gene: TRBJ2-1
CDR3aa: CSAREIPSQFF

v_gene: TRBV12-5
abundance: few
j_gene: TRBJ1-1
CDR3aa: CASGLATGRNTEAFF

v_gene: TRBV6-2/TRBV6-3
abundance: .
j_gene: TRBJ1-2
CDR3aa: CASTLGRAWDYGYTF

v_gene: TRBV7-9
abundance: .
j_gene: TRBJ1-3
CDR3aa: CASTYPGVSGNTIYF

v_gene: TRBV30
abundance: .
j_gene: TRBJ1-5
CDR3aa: CAWGGAGLNQPQHF

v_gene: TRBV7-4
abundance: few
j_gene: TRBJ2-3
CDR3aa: CASSSRESFNTDTQYF

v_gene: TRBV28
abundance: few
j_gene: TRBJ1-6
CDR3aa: CASAGQGRNSPLHF

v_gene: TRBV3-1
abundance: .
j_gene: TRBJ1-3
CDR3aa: CASSQNSQVVSGNTIYF

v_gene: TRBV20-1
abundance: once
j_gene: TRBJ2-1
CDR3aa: CSAPLVYNEQFF

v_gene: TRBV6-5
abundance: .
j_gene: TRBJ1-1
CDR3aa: CASSYGRGPEAFF

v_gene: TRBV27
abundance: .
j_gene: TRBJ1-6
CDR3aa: CASSSPGQGNSPLHF

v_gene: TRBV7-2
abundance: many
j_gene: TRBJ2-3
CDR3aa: CASSSLAGLSTDTQYF